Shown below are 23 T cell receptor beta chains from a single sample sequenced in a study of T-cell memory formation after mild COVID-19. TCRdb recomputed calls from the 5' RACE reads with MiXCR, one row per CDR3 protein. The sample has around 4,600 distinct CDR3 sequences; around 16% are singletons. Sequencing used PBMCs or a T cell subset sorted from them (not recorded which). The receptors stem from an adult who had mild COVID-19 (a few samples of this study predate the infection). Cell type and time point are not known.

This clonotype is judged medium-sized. The CDR3 DNA follows: TGTGCCAGCTCCCCGAGGCAGGCGAACACCGGGGAGCTGTTTTTT. Translated: CASSPRQANTGELFF. This chain joins TRBV18 and TRBJ2-2, with D unclear. From germline, CDR1 is KGHSH and CDR2 LQKENI. Trimming cost V 6 bases and J 0 bases, with 11 bases left between them. The CDR3 contains 15 residues.

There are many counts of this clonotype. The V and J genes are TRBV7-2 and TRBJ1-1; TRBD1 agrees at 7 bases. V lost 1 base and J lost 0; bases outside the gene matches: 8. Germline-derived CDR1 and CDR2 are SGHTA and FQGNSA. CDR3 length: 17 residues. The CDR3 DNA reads TGTGCCAGCAGCTTAGTTGGGACAGTTCTCATGAACACTGAAGCTTTCTTT. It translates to CASSLVGTVLMNTEAFF.

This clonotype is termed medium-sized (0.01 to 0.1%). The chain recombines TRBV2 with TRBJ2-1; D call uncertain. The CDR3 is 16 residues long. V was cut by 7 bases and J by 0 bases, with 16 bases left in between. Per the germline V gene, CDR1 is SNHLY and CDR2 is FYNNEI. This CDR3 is CASTPQLSPSYNEQFF. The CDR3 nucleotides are TGTGCCAGCACCCCCCAACTTAGTCCCTCCTACAATGAGCAGTTCTTC. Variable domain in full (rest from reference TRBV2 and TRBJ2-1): EPEVTQTPSHQVTQMGQEVILRCVPISNHLYFYWYRQILGQKVEFLVSFYNNEISEKSEIFDDQFSVERPDGSNFTLKIRSTKLEDSAMYFCASTPQLSPSYNEQFFGPGTRLTVL.

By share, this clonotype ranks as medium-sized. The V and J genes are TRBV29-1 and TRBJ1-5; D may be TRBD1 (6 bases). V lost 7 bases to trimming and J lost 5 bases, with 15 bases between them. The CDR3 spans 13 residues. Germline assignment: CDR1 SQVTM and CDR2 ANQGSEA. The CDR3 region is CSGYRGWDQPQHF. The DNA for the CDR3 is TGCAGCGGCTATAGGGGGTGGGATCAGCCCCAGCATTTT.

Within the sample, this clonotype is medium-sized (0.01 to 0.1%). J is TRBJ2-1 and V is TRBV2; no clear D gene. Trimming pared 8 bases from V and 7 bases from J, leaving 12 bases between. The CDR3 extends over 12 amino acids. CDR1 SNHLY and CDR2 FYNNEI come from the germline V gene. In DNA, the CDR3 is TGTGCCAGCGGGCTACAGTTGAATGAGCAGTTCTTC. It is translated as CASGLQLNEQFF.

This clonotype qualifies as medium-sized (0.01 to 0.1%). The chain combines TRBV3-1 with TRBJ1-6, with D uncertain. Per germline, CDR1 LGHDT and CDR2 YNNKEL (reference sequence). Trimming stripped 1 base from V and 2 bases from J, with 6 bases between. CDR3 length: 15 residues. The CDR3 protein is CASSQGEPYNSPLHF. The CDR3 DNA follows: TGTGCCAGCAGCCAAGGGGAGCCCTATAATTCACCCCTCCACTTT.

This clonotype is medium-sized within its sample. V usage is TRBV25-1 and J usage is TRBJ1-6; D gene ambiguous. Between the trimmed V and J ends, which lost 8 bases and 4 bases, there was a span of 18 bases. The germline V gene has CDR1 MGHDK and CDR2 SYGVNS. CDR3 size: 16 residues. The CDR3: CASPRFRPCYNSPLHF. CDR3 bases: TGTGCCAGCCCGAGGTTTAGGCCCTGTTATAATTCACCCCTCCACTTT. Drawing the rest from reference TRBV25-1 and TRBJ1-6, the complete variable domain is EADIYQTPRYLVIGTGKKITLECSQTMGHDKMYWYQQDPGMELHLIHYSYGVNSTEKGDLSSESTVSRIRTEHFPLTLESARPSHTSQYLCASPRFRPCYNSPLHFGNGTRLTVT.

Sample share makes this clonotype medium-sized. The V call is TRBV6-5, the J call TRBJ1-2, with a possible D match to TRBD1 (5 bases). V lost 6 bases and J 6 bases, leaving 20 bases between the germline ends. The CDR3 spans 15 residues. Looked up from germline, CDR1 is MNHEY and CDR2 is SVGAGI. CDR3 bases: TGTGCCAGCAGCCTATACACCGGGACCCCTAATGGCTACACCTTC. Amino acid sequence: CASSLYTGTPNGYTF.

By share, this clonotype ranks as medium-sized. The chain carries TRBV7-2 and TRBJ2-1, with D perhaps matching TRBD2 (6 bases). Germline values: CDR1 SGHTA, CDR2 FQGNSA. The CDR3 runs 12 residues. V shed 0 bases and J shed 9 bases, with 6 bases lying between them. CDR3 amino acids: CASSLAAGEQFF. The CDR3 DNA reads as TGTGCCAGCAGCTTAGCAGCGGGTGAGCAGTTCTTC.

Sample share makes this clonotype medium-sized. The CDR3 sequence: CASSLAVQVTYEQYF. CDR3 coding DNA: TGTGCCAGCAGCTTAGCGGTGCAGGTTACCTACGAGCAGTACTTC. The J gene is TRBJ2-7, the V gene TRBV7-9, with unresolved D. This CDR3 is 15 amino acids long. V lost 0 bases to trimming and J lost 2 bases, with 11 bases between them. Germline V gene sequence: CDR1 SEHNR, CDR2 FQNEAQ (reference sequence).

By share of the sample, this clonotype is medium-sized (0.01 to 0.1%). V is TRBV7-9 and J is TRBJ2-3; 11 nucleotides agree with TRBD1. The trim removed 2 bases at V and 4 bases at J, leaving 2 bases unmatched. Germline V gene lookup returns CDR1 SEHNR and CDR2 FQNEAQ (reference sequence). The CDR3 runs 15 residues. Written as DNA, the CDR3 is TGTGCCAGCAGCTTACCGGGACAGGGGGCAGATACGCAGTATTTT. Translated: CASSLPGQGADTQYF.

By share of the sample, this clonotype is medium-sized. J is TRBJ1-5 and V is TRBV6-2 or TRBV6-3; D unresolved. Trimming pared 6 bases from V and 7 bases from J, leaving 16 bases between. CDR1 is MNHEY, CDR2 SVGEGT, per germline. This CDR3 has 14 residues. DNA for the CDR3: TGTGCCAGCAGACAAGGCGGTGGTGGCCAGCCCCAGCATTTT. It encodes CASRQGGGGQPQHF.

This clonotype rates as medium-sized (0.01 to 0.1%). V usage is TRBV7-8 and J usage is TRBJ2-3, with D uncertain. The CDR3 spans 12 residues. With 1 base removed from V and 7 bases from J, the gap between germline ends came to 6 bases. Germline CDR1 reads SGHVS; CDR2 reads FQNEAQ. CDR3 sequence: CASSLEQNTQYF. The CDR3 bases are TGTGCCAGCAGCTTAGAACAGAATACGCAGTATTTT. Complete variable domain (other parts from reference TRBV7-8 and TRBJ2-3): GAGVSQSPRYKVAKRGQDVALRCDPISGHVSLFWYQQALGQGPEFLTYFQNEAQLDKSGLPSDRFFAERPEGSVSTLKIQRTQQEDSAVYLCASSLEQNTQYFGPGTRLTVL.

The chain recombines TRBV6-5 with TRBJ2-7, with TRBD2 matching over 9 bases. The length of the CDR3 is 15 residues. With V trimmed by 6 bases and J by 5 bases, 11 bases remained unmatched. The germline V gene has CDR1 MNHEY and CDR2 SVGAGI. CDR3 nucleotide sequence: TGTGCCAGCAGACAAACCCCGGCTAGCGGGGACGAGCAGTACGTC. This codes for CASRQTPASGDEQYV.

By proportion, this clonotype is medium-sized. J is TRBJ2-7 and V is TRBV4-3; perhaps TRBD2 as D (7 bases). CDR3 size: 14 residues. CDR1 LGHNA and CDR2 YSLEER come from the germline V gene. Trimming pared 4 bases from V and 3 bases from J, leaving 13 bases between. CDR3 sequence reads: CASSLGGLFYEQYF. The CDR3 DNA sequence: TGCGCCAGCAGCCTCGGGGGGCTCTTCTACGAGCAGTACTTC.

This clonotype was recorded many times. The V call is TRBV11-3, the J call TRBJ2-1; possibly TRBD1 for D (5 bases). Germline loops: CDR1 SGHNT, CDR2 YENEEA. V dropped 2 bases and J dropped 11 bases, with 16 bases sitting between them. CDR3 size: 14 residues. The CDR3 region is CASSLPNAPDKQFF. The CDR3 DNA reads TGTGCCAGCAGCTTACCGAATGCTCCGGACAAGCAGTTCTTC.

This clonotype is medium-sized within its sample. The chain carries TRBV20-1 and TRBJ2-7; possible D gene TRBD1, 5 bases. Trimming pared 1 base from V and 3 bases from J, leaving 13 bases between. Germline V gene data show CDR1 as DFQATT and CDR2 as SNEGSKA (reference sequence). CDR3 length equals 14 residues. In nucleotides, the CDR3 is TGCAGTGCTAGAGGAAAAGACAGATACTACGAGCAGTACTTC. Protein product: CSARGKDRYYEQYF.

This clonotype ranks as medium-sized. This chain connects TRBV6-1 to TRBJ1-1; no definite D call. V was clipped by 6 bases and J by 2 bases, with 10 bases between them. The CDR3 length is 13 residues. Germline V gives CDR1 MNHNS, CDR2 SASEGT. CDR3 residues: CASSRTGNTEAFF. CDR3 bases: TGTGCCAGCAGCCGGACGGGTAACACTGAAGCTTTCTTT.

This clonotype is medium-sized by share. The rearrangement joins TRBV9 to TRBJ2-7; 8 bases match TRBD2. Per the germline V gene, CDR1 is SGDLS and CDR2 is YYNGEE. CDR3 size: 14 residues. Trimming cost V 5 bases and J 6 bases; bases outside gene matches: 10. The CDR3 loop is CASSVLAGGSEQYF. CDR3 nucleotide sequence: TGTGCCAGCAGTGTCCTAGCGGGCGGATCCGAGCAGTACTTC. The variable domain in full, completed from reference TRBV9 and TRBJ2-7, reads DSGVTQTPKHLITATGQRVTLRCSPRSGDLSVYWYQQSLDQGLQFLIQYYNGEERAKGNILERFSAQQFPDLHSELNLSSLELGDSALYFCASSVLAGGSEQYFGPGTRLTVT.

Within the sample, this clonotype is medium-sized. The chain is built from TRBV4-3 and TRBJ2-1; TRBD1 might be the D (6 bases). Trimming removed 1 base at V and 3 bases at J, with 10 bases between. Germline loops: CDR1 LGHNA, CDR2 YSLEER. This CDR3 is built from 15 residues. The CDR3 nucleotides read TGCGCCAGCAGCCAAGGGACAGCCCGCTACAATGAGCAGTTCTTC. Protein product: CASSQGTARYNEQFF.

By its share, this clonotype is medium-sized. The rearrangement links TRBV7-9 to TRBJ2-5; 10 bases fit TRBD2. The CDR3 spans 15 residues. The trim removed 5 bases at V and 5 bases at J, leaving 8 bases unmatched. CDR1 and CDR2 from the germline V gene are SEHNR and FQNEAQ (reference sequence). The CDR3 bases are TGTGCCAGCAGCCCCGGGACTAGCGTTTTCGAGACCCAGTACTTC. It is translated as CASSPGTSVFETQYF.

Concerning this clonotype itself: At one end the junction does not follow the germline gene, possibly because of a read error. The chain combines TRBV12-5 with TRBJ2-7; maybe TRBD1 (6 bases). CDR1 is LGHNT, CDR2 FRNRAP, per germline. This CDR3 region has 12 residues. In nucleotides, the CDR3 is TGTGCTAGTGGTTTGGAACCGGCACAGGGCGTTTTC. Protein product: CASGLEPAQGVF.

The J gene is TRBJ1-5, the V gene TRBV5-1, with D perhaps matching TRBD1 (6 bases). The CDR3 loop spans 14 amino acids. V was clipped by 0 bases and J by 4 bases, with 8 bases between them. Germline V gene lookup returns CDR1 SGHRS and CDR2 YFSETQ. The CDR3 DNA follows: TGCGCCAGCAGCTTGGTACAGGGAAATCAGCCCCAGCATTTT. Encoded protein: CASSLVQGNQPQHF.